The clone carrying this T cell receptor (beta chain) was picked up a small number of times. The CDR3 is 16 amino acids. With 8 bases removed from V and 2 bases from J, the gap between germline ends came to 19 bases. Germline V CDR1 and CDR2: PRHDT, FYEKMQ (reference sequence). The sample's time point: newly diagnosed GD, antithyroid drugs for less than 3 months. After RNA was extracted from PBMCs, the TCR library was made from it. Both iRepertoire HTBI primers and Arm-PCR of CDR3 regions were used to build the TCR beta libraries. TCRdb re-derived calls from the multiplex PCR reads in MiXCR, one entry per CDR3 protein. The sample contains 560,000 or so distinct CDR3 sequences, about 16% of which appear only once. This sample was included in a study of regulatory T cells in long-lasting Graves disease. This sample also appeared in a second study, on T cells in Graves' hyperthyroidism and ophthalmopathy.

This TCR was recovered from a man between 18 and 29 years old with Graves disease. The source material was peripheral blood mononuclear cells (PBMCs), sampled at new diagnosis, from a patient treated with antithyroid drugs. This chain uses TRBV13 with TRBJ2-1; perhaps TRBD1 as D (6 bases). CDR3 sequence reads: CASPRSRGAAYNEQFF. CDR3 nucleotides: TGTGCCAGCCCCCGCTCCAGGGGCGCAGCCTACAATGAGCAGTTCTTC.